This T cell receptor (beta chain) was recorded in a study of blood T cell repertoires in COVID-19. On the study more broadly: PBMCs, B-cell-depleted T cells, or T cells provided the cDNA or gDNA that made up the material.

V dropped 6 bases and J dropped 0 bases, with 6 bases sitting between them. CDR1 is LGHDT, CDR2 YNNKEL, per germline (reference sequence). CDR3 size: 14 residues. TCRdb keeps only in-frame clones here, not all; method: immunoSEQ multiplex PCR. This table holds 250,000 to 300,000 clones, approximately 87% found once. The chain carries TRBV3-1 (or the pseudogene TRBV3-2) and TRBJ2-6; D is uncertain. This clonotype was sampled from a woman in her 30s with COVID-19, enrolled during active disease. Sequenced input: peripheral blood. The CDR3 protein is CASRATSGANVLTF. CDR3 bases: TGTGCCAGCAGGGCCACCTCTGGGGCCAACGTCCTGACTTTC.